This TCR beta chain derives from a study of shared clonotypes between healthy human individuals. Whole-study results and caveats: Estimated richness values were generally larger in naive subsets than in memory subsets. When naive CD4 clonotypes were compared across four donors, approximately 5% were shared.

Within Nashville, Tennessee resided all donors, each a Caucasian adult. As concerns this clone: The antigen remains undetermined.

This was a deep-level run. TCRdb's copy holds only in-frame clones and misses some; the assay was immunoSEQ multiplex PCR. The table shows some 2,100,000 clones, with approximately 96% occurring only once. With 4 bases clipped from V and 0 bases from J, the junction kept 4 bases outside the gene matches. This CDR3 contains 16 residues. Germline V gene lookup returns CDR1 SGHAT and CDR2 FQDESV (reference sequence). This TCR came from a man between 18 and 35 years old in good health. The chain employs TRBV11-1 and TRBJ2-2; TRBD2 aligns across 8 bases. Sequencing used naive CD4+ T cells sorted from blood. The subset here: CD45RA+ positively selected. For the CDR3, the DNA is TGTGCCAGCAGCTCGGGACTAGGCCCGAACACCGGGGAGCTGTTTTTT. This gives the protein CASSSGLGPNTGELFF.